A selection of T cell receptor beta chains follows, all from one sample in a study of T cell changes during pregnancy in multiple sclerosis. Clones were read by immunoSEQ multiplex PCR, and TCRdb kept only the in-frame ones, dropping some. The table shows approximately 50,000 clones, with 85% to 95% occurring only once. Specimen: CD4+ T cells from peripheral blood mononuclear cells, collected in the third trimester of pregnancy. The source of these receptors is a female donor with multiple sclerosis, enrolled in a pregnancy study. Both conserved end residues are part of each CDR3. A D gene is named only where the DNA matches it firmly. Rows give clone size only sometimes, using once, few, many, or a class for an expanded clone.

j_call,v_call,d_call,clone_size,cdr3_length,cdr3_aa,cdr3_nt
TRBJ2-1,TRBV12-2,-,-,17,CASLSSARLAGENEQFF,TGTGCAAGTCTCTCCTCCGCGCGGCTAGCGGGAGAGAATGAGCAGTTCTTC
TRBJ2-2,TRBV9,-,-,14,CASSAAPDNGELFF,TGTGCCAGCAGCGCAGCCCCTGACAACGGGGAGCTGTTTTTT
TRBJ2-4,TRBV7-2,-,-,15,CASSPRTRGVNIQYF,TGTGCCAGCAGCCCCCGAACCAGGGGGGTGAACATTCAGTACTTC
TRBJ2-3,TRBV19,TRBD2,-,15,CASRVAGGHTDTQYF,TGTGCCAGTAGGGTCGCGGGAGGGCACACAGATACGCAGTATTTT
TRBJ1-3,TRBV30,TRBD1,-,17,CAWSKTGQGLGGNTIYF,TGTGCCTGGAGTAAGACCGGACAGGGACTGGGGGGAAACACCATATATTTT
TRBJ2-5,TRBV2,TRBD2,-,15,CASSEILAGQETQYF,TGTGCCAGCAGTGAAATCCTAGCGGGACAGGAGACCCAGTACTTC
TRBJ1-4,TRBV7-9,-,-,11,CASSEAEKLFF,TGTGCCTCCTCCGAAGCTGAAAAACTGTTTTTT
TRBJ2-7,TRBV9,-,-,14,CASSVAAGGSEQYF,TGTGCCAGCAGCGTAGCTGCTGGAGGGTCCGAGCAGTACTTC
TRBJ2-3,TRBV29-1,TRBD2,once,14,CSVGRGGSTDTQYF,TGCAGCGTTGGTCGGGGGGGAAGCACAGATACGCAGTATTTT
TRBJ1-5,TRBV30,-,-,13,CAWSAAGDQPQHF,TGTGCCTGGAGTGCCGCAGGGGATCAGCCCCAGCATTTT